These T cell receptor beta chains were read from a single sample in a study of cytomegalovirus exposure and HLA in healthy donors. The table came from immunoSEQ multiplex PCR; TCRdb's copy has only in-frame clones and leaves some out. The top ten clones hold 1.5% to 2.5% of a sample with more than 85,000 clones, roughly three quarters of them seen once. Sequencing was performed on PBMCs. The source of these receptors is a man aged 35-49 years in good health and CMV-seronegative. CDR3s include the opening cysteine and the closing phenylalanine or tryptophan. D genes are given only for firm matches. Expanded clones get a size class; other rows say once, few or many, or leave the size out.

clone_size j_call v_call d_call cdr3_aa cdr3_nt
. TRBJ2-7 TRBV11-2 TRBD1 CASGNRGPIDEQYF TGTGCCAGCGGAAACAGGGGCCCCATCGACGAGCAGTACTTC
. TRBJ1-1 TRBV25-1 . CASRGRFEAFF TGTGCCAGCAGGGGGCGATTTGAAGCTTTCTTT
few TRBJ2-7 TRBV19 TRBD1 CASSAGTVTAYEQYF TGTGCCAGTAGTGCCGGGACAGTCACGGCCTACGAGCAGTACTTC
. TRBJ1-2 TRBV19 TRBD1 CASSIDLETGGNGYTF TGTGCCAGTAGTATAGATCTCGAGACAGGGGGAAATGGCTACACCTTC
. TRBJ2-3 TRBV7-2 . CASSWGSGVGTDTQYF TGTGCCAGCAGCTGGGGATCCGGGGTGGGCACAGATACGCAGTATTTT
. TRBJ2-1 TRBV11-2 . CASSLVIRYNEQFF TGTGCCAGCAGCTTAGTTATCAGATACAATGAGCAGTTCTTC
. TRBJ2-1 TRBV7-3 . CARPQEGSYNEQFF TGTGCCAGGCCCCAGGAGGGTTCGTACAATGAGCAGTTCTTC
. TRBJ1-4 TRBV29-1 . CSVRPGGNEKLFF TGCAGCGTTCGTCCGGGAGGGAATGAAAAACTGTTTTTT
. TRBJ1-3 TRBV7-9 . CASSLARGLAGNTIYF TGTGCCAGCAGCTTAGCCAGAGGGTTGGCAGGAAACACCATATATTTT
. TRBJ1-6 TRBV18 . CASSPSSYNSPLHF TGTGCCAGCTCTCCGAGCTCCTATAATTCACCCCTCCACTTT
. TRBJ1-5 TRBV2 . CASSEERGGQPQHF TGTGCCAGCAGTGAAGAGCGAGGCGGGCAGCCCCAGCATTTT
. TRBJ2-3 TRBV5-1 . CASSTRGVPSTDTQYF TGCGCCAGCAGCACTCGAGGTGTACCTAGCACAGATACGCAGTATTTT
few TRBJ2-1 TRBV27 . CASSDRDQQFF TGTGCCAGCAGTGACCGGGATCAGCAGTTCTTC
. TRBJ1-1 TRBV5-1 TRBD1 CASSLAGTAQNTEAFF TGCGCCAGCAGCTTGGCCGGGACAGCGCAGAACACTGAAGCTTTCTTT
few TRBJ1-2 TRBV6-5 . CASRLAGGDYGYTF TGTGCCAGCAGGCTGGCGGGGGGCGACTATGGCTACACCTTC
. TRBJ2-2 TRBV11-3 TRBD1 CASSLERRRGPTEELFF TGTGCCAGCAGCTTAGAAAGGCGCAGGGGGCCGACCGAGGAGCTGTTTTTT
few TRBJ2-3 TRBV7-2 . CASSFRETDTQYF TGTGCCAGCAGCTTCAGGGAAACAGATACGCAGTATTTT
. TRBJ2-1 TRBV28 TRBD2 CASSSGGGGAFNEQFF TGTGCCAGCAGTTCCGGGGGCGGGGGGGCCTTCAATGAGCAGTTCTTC
. TRBJ2-1 TRBV7-3 . CASSLVGSHEQFF TGTGCCAGCAGCTTAGTTGGTAGCCATGAGCAGTTCTTC
. TRBJ1-2 TRBV7-2 . CASSVGTTTLYGYTF TGTGCCAGCAGCGTAGGGACAACCACTCTCTATGGCTACACCTTC
few TRBJ2-7 TRBV5-1 TRBD1 CASSPRTGYNYEQYF TGCGCCAGCAGCCCTAGGACAGGCTATAACTACGAGCAGTACTTC
. TRBJ1-5 TRBV6-1 . CASSVTQISNQPQHF TGTGCCAGCAGTGTAACGCAGATTAGCAATCAGCCCCAGCATTTT
. TRBJ2-3 TRBV5-5 TRBD2 CASSLEASGVLDTQYF TGTGCCAGCAGCTTGGAGGCTAGCGGGGTATTGGATACGCAGTATTTT
. TRBJ1-6 TRBV5-4 . CASSFYGSGSPLHF TGTGCCAGCAGCTTTTACGGGAGCGGTTCACCCCTCCACTTT
. TRBJ2-7 TRBV11-2 TRBD2 CASSLRLARNEQYF TGTGCCAGCAGCTTGAGACTAGCGCGGAACGAGCAGTACTTC
. TRBJ1-6 TRBV6-6 . CASSEPAGLNSPLHF TGTGCCAGCAGCGAACCGGCAGGGCTCAATTCACCCCTCCACTTT
. TRBJ1-3 TRBV7-9 . CSSSPSGVPSTSGNTIYF TGTTCCAGCAGCCCCTCCGGGGTCCCTTCCACCTCTGGAAACACCATATATTTT
. TRBJ2-7 TRBV7-9 TRBD2 CASSLVRGDEQYF TGTGCCAGCAGCTTAGTCCGGGGGGACGAGCAGTACTTC
. TRBJ1-1 TRBV7-9 TRBD1 CSSSLRDRVGPEAFF TGTTCCAGCAGCCTCCGGGACAGGGTGGGTCCTGAAGCTTTCTTT
. TRBJ2-3 TRBV2 . CASSASANRQPTQYF TGTGCCAGCAGCGCAAGTGCGAACAGACAGCCCACGCAGTATTTT
. TRBJ2-3 TRBV2 TRBD2 CASTIFSGGPRTQYF TGTGCCAGCACCATATTTAGCGGGGGGCCTCGTACGCAGTATTTT
. TRBJ2-1 TRBV19 TRBD1 CASSTQGLAYEQFF TGTGCCAGTAGTACACAGGGGCTAGCATATGAGCAGTTCTTC
. TRBJ2-2 TRBV2 . CASSVTLATGELFF TGTGCCAGCAGTGTTACACTAGCCACCGGGGAGCTGTTTTTT
few TRBJ1-5 TRBV2 TRBD1 CASSVGQGGSNQPQHF TGTGCCAGCAGTGTGGGACAGGGGGGAAGCAATCAGCCCCAGCATTTT
. TRBJ1-2 TRBV10-2 TRBD1 CASSRTGALGGYTF TGCGCCAGCAGCCGGACAGGGGCTCTAGGTGGCTACACCTTC
. TRBJ1-3 TRBV19 . CASSAAKKGNTIYF TGTGCCAGTAGTGCCGCGAAGAAGGGAAACACCATATATTTT
. TRBJ2-2 TRBV13 TRBD2 CASSPGAGGPKWELFF TGTGCTAGCAGCCCAGGGGCGGGAGGGCCTAAGTGGGAGCTGTTTTTT
. TRBJ2-7 TRBV19 . CASSIDGSIGGFEQYF TGTGCCAGTAGTATAGATGGCAGTATCGGAGGTTTCGAGCAGTACTTC
few TRBJ1-6 TRBV7-8 . CASSSLGQITNSPLHF TGTGCCAGCAGCTCGCTTGGACAGATTACCAATTCACCCCTCCACTTT
. TRBJ2-4 TRBV4-1 . CASSQGPLAKNIQYF TGCGCCAGCAGCCAAGGTCCCCTAGCCAAAAACATTCAGTACTTC
. TRBJ2-3 TRBV12-5 . CASGHRVDTQYF TGTGCTAGTGGCCACAGGGTGGATACGCAGTATTTT
. TRBJ2-7 TRBV29-1 . CSVAGTLASYEQYF TGCAGCGTTGCCGGGACACTCGCCTCCTACGAGCAGTACTTC
. TRBJ1-5 TRBV30 TRBD1 CAWSPGRGLAQPQHF TGTGCCTGGAGTCCTGGCAGGGGGCTGGCTCAGCCCCAGCATTTT
. TRBJ2-5 TRBV18 . CASSKTGFSQETQYF TGTGCCAGCTCAAAGACGGGGTTTAGCCAAGAGACCCAGTACTTC
. TRBJ2-2 TRBV9 . CASSPQNTGELFF TGTGCCAGCAGCCCCCAGAACACCGGGGAGCTGTTTTTT
. TRBJ2-5 TRBV7-7 . CASSLDRSETQYF TGTGCCAGCAGCTTAGACAGGTCGGAGACCCAGTACTTC
. TRBJ2-4 TRBV19 . CASSTPTAAGMAKNIQYF TGTGCCAGTAGTACCCCCACAGCAGCGGGTATGGCCAAAAACATTCAGTACTTC
. TRBJ2-2 TRBV28 . CASSLWGQGTGELFF TGTGCCAGCAGTTTATGGGGGCAGGGGACCGGGGAGCTGTTTTTT
. TRBJ2-7 TRBV21-1 . CASSHEALQGREQYF TGTGCCAGCAGCCACGAGGCCCTCCAAGGAAGGGAGCAGTACTTC
few TRBJ1-2 TRBV9 . CASAGVGNYGYTF TGTGCCAGCGCGGGGGTTGGTAACTATGGCTACACCTTC
. TRBJ1-3 TRBV6-5 TRBD1 CASSPDRSSGNTIYF TGTGCCAGCAGTCCGGACAGGAGCTCTGGAAACACCATATATTTT
. TRBJ2-5 TRBV4-1 TRBD2 CASNALAGGLGETQYF TGCGCCAGCAACGCCTTAGCGGGAGGATTGGGAGAGACCCAGTACTTC
. TRBJ2-7 TRBV29-1 . CSATASYEQYF TGCAGCGCCACAGCATCCTACGAGCAGTACTTC
. TRBJ2-3 TRBV15 TRBD1 CATSITGQGTQYF TGTGCCACCAGCATTACCGGACAGGGGACGCAGTATTTT
few TRBJ2-7 TRBV28 . CASRAGVGGGYEQYF TGTGCCAGCAGAGCAGGGGTTGGTGGTGGCTACGAGCAGTACTTC
. TRBJ1-1 TRBV28 . CASSLLVPPGGAFF TGTGCCAGCAGTTTACTGGTTCCTCCCGGGGGGGCTTTCTTT
. TRBJ2-3 TRBV5-6 TRBD2 CASSPLGREMVTDTQYF TGTGCCAGCAGCCCCCTTGGGCGGGAGATGGTCACAGATACGCAGTATTTT
. TRBJ2-3 TRBV18 TRBD1 CAATKDRISTDTQYF TGTGCTGCTACCAAGGACAGGATCAGCACAGATACGCAGTATTTT
. TRBJ2-6 TRBV7-9 . CASTIGSGANVLTF TGTGCCAGCACCATCGGTTCTGGGGCCAACGTCCTGACTTTC
. TRBJ2-2 TRBV11-3 TRBD1 CASSLGRQGANTGELFF TGTGCCAGCAGCTTAGGGAGGCAGGGGGCGAACACCGGGGAGCTGTTTTTT